The next 20 T cell receptor beta chains were all read from a single sample in a study of blood T cell repertoires in COVID-19. Clones were sequenced by immunoSEQ multiplex PCR, and TCRdb holds only the in-frame ones, with some missing. The sample lists 180,000 or so clones; about 82% were seen once. The source material was PBMCs or T cells enriched from blood (not recorded which). The receptors originated from a young woman who had recovered from COVID-19.

This rearrangement joins TRBV18 to TRBJ1-6; tentative D call: TRBD1 (6 bases). Germline CDR1 is KGHSH and CDR2 is LQKENI. The CDR3 length is 14 residues. The V end was cut by 6 bases, the J end by 14 bases, with 20 bases between. CDR3 sequence reads: CASSPSAGGSTLHF. In DNA, the CDR3 is TGTGCCAGCTCCCCCTCGGCGGGGGGCAGTACCCTCCACTTT. Drawing the rest from reference TRBV18 and TRBJ1-6, the complete variable domain is NAGVMQNPRHLVRRRGQEARLRCSPMKGHSHVYWYRQLPEEGLKFMVYLQKENIIDESGMPKERFSAEFPKEGPSILRIQQVVRGDSAAYFCASSPSAGGSTLHFGNGTRLTVT.

The chain employs TRBV18 and TRBJ1-1, with 7 bases identical to TRBD1. CDR1 is KGHSH, CDR2 LQKENI, per germline. The CDR3 is made up of 14 amino acids. The ends lost 6 bases at V and 4 bases at J; junction bases unmatched: 8. CDR3 in DNA: TGTGCCAGCTCTGAACAGGGGCTAGGCACTGAAGCTTTCTTT. It translates to CASSEQGLGTEAFF.

The table lists this clone with a count of one. V and J are TRBV28 and TRBJ2-3, with no clear D. Germline loops: CDR1 MDHEN, CDR2 SYDVKM. The CDR3 contains 12 residues. V lost 3 bases and J lost 5, with 6 bases in between. This CDR3 reads CASSFRLDTQYF. The DNA for the CDR3 is TGTGCCAGCAGTTTTCGGTTAGATACGCAGTATTTT. Supplemented by reference TRBV28 and TRBJ2-3, the full variable domain reads DVKVTQSSRYLVKRTGEKVFLECVQDMDHENMFWYRQDPGLGLRLIYFSYDVKMKEKGDIPEGYSVSREKKERFSLILESASTNQTSMYLCASSFRLDTQYFGPGTRLTVL.

The chain combines TRBV9 with TRBJ2-7; 10 bases line up with TRBD2. V was pared by 0 bases and J by 6 bases, with 0 bases of the junction left unmatched. Germline CDR1 and CDR2: SGDLS and YYNGEE. The CDR3 totals 13 residues. This CDR3 reads CASSVGTSGEQYF. Here the CDR3 DNA reads TGTGCCAGCAGCGTAGGGACTAGCGGCGAGCAGTACTTC.

This clone was counted once. V and J are TRBV15 and TRBJ2-1; 11 bases match TRBD2. The CDR3 totals 16 residues. Germline lookup yields CDR1 LNHNV and CDR2 YYDKDF (reference sequence). V shed 6 bases and J 4 bases; nucleotides not matched to a gene: 8. CDR3 DNA sequence: TGTGCCACCAGGCCGACTAGCGGGATACAATACAATGAGCAGTTCTTC. Amino acid sequence: CATRPTSGIQYNEQFF.

The chain recombines TRBV9 with TRBJ1-6; 9 bases match TRBD1. Germline lookup yields CDR1 SGDLS and CDR2 YYNGEE. V shed 4 bases, J shed 8 bases, and the junction held 7 bases outside the gene matches. This CDR3 has 15 residues. This chain's CDR3 is CASSTTGGWDSPLHF. CDR3 sequence (DNA): TGTGCCAGCAGCACCACAGGGGGCTGGGATTCACCCCTCCACTTT.

This chain uses TRBV28 with TRBJ2-5, with 8 bases lining up with TRBD2. Per the germline V gene, CDR1 is MDHEN and CDR2 is SYDVKM. The CDR3 consists of 15 residues. The V and J ends lost 6 bases and 5 bases, in that order; junction bases with no gene match: 11. The CDR3: CASSLYTGGPETQYF. Written as DNA, the CDR3 is TGTGCCAGCAGCTTGTATACGGGAGGGCCGGAGACCCAGTACTTC.

This chain uses TRBV15 with TRBJ2-7; 10 nucleotides align to TRBD2. There are 17 residues in the CDR3. Losses at the gene ends were 2 bases for V and 0 bases for J; bases not matched to a gene: 7. Per germline, CDR1 LNHNV and CDR2 YYDKDF (reference sequence). In DNA, the CDR3 is TGTGCCACCAGCAGAATACCCAGGACTAGCGGCTCCTACGAGCAGTACTTC. Amino acid sequence: CATSRIPRTSGSYEQYF.

The genes are TRBV6-5 and TRBJ1-2; D gene uncertain. Trimming took off 5 bases at V and 5 bases at J, with 12 bases between the two ends. Germline V lookup: CDR1 MNHEY, CDR2 SVGAGI. The CDR3 length is 13 residues. The CDR3, as DNA: TGTGCCAGCAGTCATACGGGAGAGTATGGCTACACCTTC. This translates into CASSHTGEYGYTF.

The CDR3 region is CASSETGGNQPQHF. The CDR3 DNA reads TGTGCCAGCAGCGAGACAGGGGGCAATCAGCCCCAGCATTTT. This rearrangement joins TRBV9 to TRBJ1-5; 8 nucleotides align to TRBD1. The V gene's germline CDR1 is SGDLS and CDR2 YYNGEE. The junction had 1 base not matched to a gene; V was cut back by 3 bases and J by 2 bases. This CDR3 has 14 amino acids.

V is TRBV6-5 and J is TRBJ2-1, with D possibly TRBD1 on 6 matching bases. CDR3 length: 16 amino acids. Germline values: CDR1 MNHEY, CDR2 SVGAGI. Trimming removed 1 base from V and 3 bases from J, with 13 bases in between. The CDR3 sequence is CASSYLTGKNYNEQFF. The CDR3 coding sequence is TGTGCCAGCAGTTACTTAACAGGGAAGAACTACAATGAGCAGTTCTTC.

A few counts support this clone. The V and J genes are TRBV10-3 and TRBJ2-2, with a possible D match to TRBD1 (6 bases). The CDR3 totals 14 residues. Between the trimmed V and J ends, which lost 8 bases and 3 bases, there was a span of 13 bases. Germline V lookup: CDR1 ENHRY, CDR2 SYGVKD. The CDR3 DNA reads TGTGCCATCCAGGGGTCCCCGGACACCGGGGAGCTGTTTTTT. Its translation is CAIQGSPDTGELFF.

Details on this clone: An end of the junction does not agree with germline; a read error may underlie this. V is TRBV2 and J is TRBJ2-1; no definite D call. Looked up from germline, CDR1 is SNHLY and CDR2 is FYNNEI. This CDR3 comprises 12 residues. The DNA of the CDR3 is TGTGCCAGCAGTTCCTACTACAATGAGCGGTTCTTC. The encoded protein is CASSSYYNERFF.

CDR3 amino acids: CASSQIGGRGNTIYF. CDR3 in DNA: TGTGCCAGCAGCCAGATCGGGGGGAGAGGAAACACCATATATTTT. The rearrangement links TRBV7-6 to TRBJ1-3, with a tentative D call TRBD1 (5 bases). V was shortened by 5 bases and J by 4 bases, with 15 bases between the two germline ends. CDR1 and CDR2 from the germline V gene are SGHVS and FNYEAQ. The CDR3 length is 15 residues. The full variable domain, its missing parts supplied by reference TRBV7-6 and TRBJ1-3, is GAGVSQSPRYKVTKRGQDVALRCDPISGHVSLYWYRQALGQGPEFLTYFNYEAQQDKSGLPNDRFSAERPEGSISTLTIQRTEQRDSAMYRCASSQIGGRGNTIYFGEGSWLTVV.

The chain combines TRBV27 with TRBJ2-7; 8 bases are a match to TRBD1. The CDR3 covers 15 residues. The V gene's germline CDR1 is MNHEY and CDR2 SMNVEV (reference sequence). The ends lost 6 bases at V and 1 base at J; junction bases unmatched: 8. CDR3 DNA sequence: TGTGCCAGCAGCCATGGGACAGGCAATTCCTACGAGCAGTACTTC. It codes for CASSHGTGNSYEQYF.

The chain has TRBV28 and TRBJ1-1; D uncertain. This CDR3 comprises 15 residues. Germline assignment: CDR1 MDHEN and CDR2 SYDVKM. The ends were cut back, 1 base at V and 4 bases at J, with 13 bases in the middle. The CDR3 protein is CASSLSTGLSTEAFF. The CDR3, as DNA: TGTGCCAGCAGTTTATCCACCGGTTTGAGCACTGAAGCTTTCTTT.

Only a few counts were recorded for this clone. The V gene is TRBV19, the J gene TRBJ1-2, with 10 bases matching TRBD1. V gave up 4 bases and J gave up 7 bases; unmatched junction bases: 12. Looked up from germline, CDR1 is LNHDA and CDR2 is SQIVND (reference sequence). This CDR3 contains 16 residues. CDR3 sequence: CASSTPDGQGVRGYTF. CDR3 DNA: TGTGCCAGTAGTACCCCCGATGGACAGGGGGTGCGTGGCTACACCTTC.

The rearrangement joins TRBV2 to TRBJ2-7, with a weak D call TRBD1 (6 bases). Germline V lookup: CDR1 SNHLY, CDR2 FYNNEI. This CDR3 comprises 16 residues. V lost 3 bases and J 0 bases, leaving 15 bases between the germline ends. The CDR3: CASSELLTGPSYEQYF. The CDR3 DNA follows: TGTGCCAGCAGTGAGCTTTTAACAGGGCCCTCCTACGAGCAGTACTTC. Filled out from reference TRBV2 and TRBJ2-7, the complete variable domain reads EPEVTQTPSHQVTQMGQEVILRCVPISNHLYFYWYRQILGQKVEFLVSFYNNEISEKSEIFDDQFSVERPDGSNFTLKIRSTKLEDSAMYFCASSELLTGPSYEQYFGPGTRLTVT.

The chain employs TRBV5-4 and TRBJ2-2; the D gene is possibly TRBD1 (6 bases). This CDR3 comprises 12 residues. The germline V gene has CDR1 SGHNT and CDR2 YYREEE (reference sequence). V shed 5 bases and J shed 6 bases, with 8 bases lying between them. The CDR3 sequence: CASRQGSGELFF. For the CDR3, the DNA is TGTGCCAGCAGACAGGGATCCGGGGAGCTGTTTTTT.

The rearrangement uses TRBV4-1 and TRBJ2-1; D not certain. This CDR3 is 14 amino acids long. Trimming removed 0 bases from V and 8 bases from J, with 11 bases in between. From germline, CDR1 is MGHRA and CDR2 YSYEKL. This CDR3 is CASSQDRVSHEQFF. CDR3 bases: TGCGCCAGCAGCCAAGATCGCGTTAGTCATGAGCAGTTCTTC.